The clone carrying this T cell receptor beta chain has a count of ten or more. The antigen remains undetermined. The sample originates from a study of neurological immune-mediated disorders. cDNA synthesis was performed by 5'RACE with 10-nucleotide random UMIs. Using its own MiXCR run on the 5' RACE reads, TCRdb lists one record per CDR3 protein. This sample carries roughly 46,000 distinct CDR3 sequences, 1.5% to 2% of them seen once, and the ten largest clones take around 2.3%. This CDR3 comprises 15 residues. The germline gives CDR1 SGHAT, CDR2 FQNNGV. The junction had 5 bases not matched to a gene; V was cut back by 6 bases and J by 3 bases. Study-wide findings and caveats: One cluster of related CDR3 sequences contained, by phylogenetic grouping, the repertoires of 18 of 34 multiple sclerosis patients and formed a possible signature.

This chain connects TRBV11-2 to TRBJ2-7; 13 nucleotides line up with TRBD2. The TCR sequence derives from a woman aged 40 to 50 with multiple sclerosis. The sequencing sample was made of PBMCs. Here the CDR3 reads CASRRGTSGDYEQYF. The CDR3 coding sequence is TGTGCCAGCAGACGAGGGACTAGCGGGGACTACGAGCAGTACTTC.